This paragraph covers one TCR beta chain sequence. Its matching antigen is unknown. This specimen belongs to a study of T-cell reconstitution after alpha-beta-depleted transplantation in children. General study results and limits: A year post-transplant, T-cell counts and diversity derived mostly from newly produced T cells. High day-60 TCRbeta diversity in some patients came from surviving recipient T cells and thymic progenitors. After transplant, at about two months, alpha-beta T cells were reportedly derived from several hundred expanded graft clones.

For TCRbeta, the library was prepared with unique molecular identifiers. TCRdb used MiXCR to reprocess the PCR reads, holding one entry per CDR3 protein. The sample records a few hundred thousand distinct CDR3 sequences, about a tenth being singletons. With 0 bases removed from V and 8 bases from J, the gap between germline ends came to 17 bases. The CDR3 length is 15 residues. Germline V lookup: CDR1 MGHRA, CDR2 YSYEKL. The sample here was PBMCs, taken before TCRalphabeta/CD19-depleted stem cell transplant. This chain links TRBV4-1 with TRBJ2-7; perhaps TRBD2 as D (6 bases). The clonotype comes from a boy less than two years old with acute myeloid leukemia, due to receive a stem cell transplant. The CDR3 DNA reads as TGCGCCAGCAGCCAAGATCTGCGGGAAAGGGAGAAGCAGTACTTC. This sequence encodes CASSQDLREREKQYF.